This T cell receptor (beta chain) comes out of a study of T cell responses to AZD1222 COVID-19 vaccine. Study-wide context: The study pooled second doses at about 4 or about 12 weeks.

Clones were sequenced by immunoSEQ multiplex PCR, and TCRdb holds only the in-frame ones, with some missing. The sample has 110,000 to 150,000 clones; around 90% are singletons. Germline V gives CDR1 SGHDT, CDR2 YYEEEE. The CDR3 consists of 14 residues. The V and J ends lost 2 bases and 1 base respectively, with 9 bases between them. In regard to this clone: Its antigen is unknown.

Findings and limits, study-wide: Donors were largely white British and mainly female; clonal diversity was possibly underestimated. Baseline seropositivity characterized only six AZD1222 recipients.

The chain employs TRBV5-6 and TRBJ2-5; D ambiguous. The sequencing used peripheral blood, collected on day 0 of AZD1222 vaccination. This sequence originates from an adult in good health. CDR3 nucleotide sequence: TGTGCCAGCAGCTTAGGGCGTCGCCAAGAGACCCAGTACTTC. Amino acid sequence: CASSLGRRQETQYF.